The 10 T cell receptor beta chains below were found in one sample sequenced in a study of metastatic and nonmetastatic thyroid tumors. No treatment had been given to any patient before thyroid surgery. TCRdb recomputed clones from the PCR reads via MiXCR. The data show about 28,000 clones, roughly 19% seen once. The sample taken for sequencing was blood. The receptor set was obtained from a female donor with papillary thyroid cancer or a benign thyroid nodule (not recorded which). Some clones in this sample may be carry-over from other donors' samples.

This chain links TRBV6-1 with TRBJ2-2, with 10 bases fitting TRBD1. The CDR3 totals 15 residues. The V and J ends lost 6 bases and 3 bases, in that order; junction bases with no gene match: 4. The germline V gene has CDR1 MNHNS and CDR2 SASEGT. The CDR3 here is CASRTGTGDTGELFF. CDR3 bases: TGTGCCAGCAGAACCGGGACAGGGGACACCGGGGAGCTGTTTTTT.

Many counts were recorded for this clone. V usage is TRBV6-1 and J usage is TRBJ1-2; D might be TRBD1 (6 bases). The CDR3 runs 13 residues. The germline V gene has CDR1 MNHNS and CDR2 SASEGT. Trimming stripped 5 bases from V and 4 bases from J, with 11 bases between. The CDR3 DNA sequence: TGTGCCAGCAGTCCGACAGGTGGCTATGGCTACACCTTC. Translation: CASSPTGGYGYTF.

There are many counts of this clone. V usage is TRBV20-1 and J usage is TRBJ1-5; D is unresolved. Germline CDR1 reads DFQATT; CDR2 reads SNEGSKA (reference sequence). V lost 3 bases, J lost 0 bases, and 6 bases lay in between. The CDR3 sequence is 13 residues long. The CDR3, as DNA: TGCAGTGCTAGCCTGGGTAGCAATCAGCCCCAGCATTTT. It yields the protein CSASLGSNQPQHF.

This clone was counted at least ten times. The chain combines TRBV2 with TRBJ2-5, with D maybe TRBD2 (6 bases). The CDR3 spans 14 residues. Germline V gene sequence: CDR1 SNHLY, CDR2 FYNNEI. Trimming took off 4 bases at V and 7 bases at J, with 16 bases between the two ends. CDR3: CASSAEGLQRTQYF. For the CDR3, the DNA is TGTGCCAGCAGTGCTGAGGGACTCCAGAGGACCCAGTACTTC.

V is TRBV9 and J is TRBJ1-1; 9 bases align to TRBD1. V lost 0 bases and J lost 1; bases outside the gene matches: 1. The CDR3 sequence is 15 residues long. Germline values: CDR1 SGDLS, CDR2 YYNGEE. CDR3 sequence (DNA): TGTGCCAGCAGCGTAGGGGGACAGGGGAACACTGAAGCTTTCTTT. Its translation is CASSVGGQGNTEAFF.

This clone was seen many times. This rearrangement joins TRBV12-3 or TRBV12-4 to TRBJ2-1; D call uncertain. The CDR3 totals 15 residues. The V and J ends lost 3 bases and 1 base respectively, with 10 bases between them. The CDR3 coding sequence is TGTGCCAGCAGTTTCAAGGGTTCGTCCTACAATGAGCAGTTCTTC. Its protein product is CASSFKGSSYNEQFF.

This sequence joins TRBV5-1 and TRBJ1-2, with a tentative D call TRBD1 (5 bases). Germline assignment: CDR1 SGHRS and CDR2 YFSETQ. This CDR3 spans 13 amino acids. The ends were cut back, 0 bases at V and 8 bases at J, with 11 bases in the middle. The CDR3 protein is CASSLGQRSGYTF. The CDR3 region has the DNA TGCGCCAGCAGCTTGGGACAGCGATCGGGCTACACCTTC.

The CDR3 loop reads CASSEDPQVQFF. The CDR3, as DNA: TGTGCCAGCAGTGAAGATCCCCAGGTTCAGTTCTTC. The V call is TRBV6-1, the J call TRBJ2-1; D not resolved. The V end lost 1 base, the J end lost 13 bases, and 11 bases lay between the germline ends. The CDR3 covers 12 residues. CDR1 and CDR2 (germline): MNHNS, SASEGT.

This clone counts as medium-sized. This chain connects TRBV2 to TRBJ2-3, with 8 bases that match TRBD2. J was trimmed by 2 bases and V by 2 bases; bases with no gene match: 3. Germline CDR1 is SNHLY and CDR2 is FYNNEI. The length of the CDR3 is 15 residues. CDR3 in amino acids: CASSELRGATDTQYF. The CDR3 DNA follows: TGTGCCAGCAGTGAACTGCGGGGGGCCACAGATACGCAGTATTTT.

This clone was observed many times. Relative to the germline gene, one junction end is altered; a read error may explain this. The chain links TRBV9 to TRBJ2-5; the D gene is possibly TRBD1 (5 bases). The length of the CDR3 is 14 residues. In germline, CDR1 is SGDLS, CDR2 YYNGEE. The CDR3 bases are TGTGCCAGCAGCGTAAGTGGGGCCCAACAGACCCAGTACTTC. Translated: CASSVSGAQQTQYF.